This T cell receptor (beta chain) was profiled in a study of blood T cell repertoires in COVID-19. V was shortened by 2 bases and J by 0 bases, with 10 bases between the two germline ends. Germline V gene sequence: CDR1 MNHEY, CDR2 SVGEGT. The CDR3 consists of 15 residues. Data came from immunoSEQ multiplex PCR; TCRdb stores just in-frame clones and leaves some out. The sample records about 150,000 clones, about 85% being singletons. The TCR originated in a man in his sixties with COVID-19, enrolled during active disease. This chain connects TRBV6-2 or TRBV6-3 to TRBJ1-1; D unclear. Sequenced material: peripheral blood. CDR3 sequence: CASSYSGRMNTEAFF. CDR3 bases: TGTGCCAGCAGTTACAGCGGGCGGATGAACACTGAAGCTTTCTTT.